This is a list of T cell receptor beta chains from one sample in a study of blood T cell repertoires in COVID-19. Produced via immunoSEQ multiplex PCR; TCRdb's table is partial and in-frame only. In the table there are 140,000 to 150,000 clones, around four fifths of which are singletons. The sequencing sample was made of peripheral blood. The origin of the receptors is a woman in her thirties or forties with active or convalescent COVID-19. Each CDR3 is given with its conserved first and last residue. D genes are given only for firm matches. Size tells how often a clone was seen (once, few, many) or the class of an expanded clone, and some rows leave it out.

clone_size	v_call	d_call	j_call	cdr3_nt	cdr3_aa
.	TRBV5-1	.	TRBJ2-1	TGCGCCAGCTCCCTGGGCGCGGGACGTACGCCCTCCTACAATGAGCAGTTCTTC	CASSLGAGRTPSYNEQFF
.	TRBV4-1	.	TRBJ1-1	TGCGCCAGCAGCCAAGAGACAATCACGCTTTTCTACAAGAACACTGAAGCTTTCTTT	CASSQETITLFYKNTEAFF
.	TRBV5-1	TRBD2	TRBJ2-5	TGCGCCAGCAGCTTAATAGCGGGGGGGCAAGAGACCCAGTACTTC	CASSLIAGGQETQYF
.	TRBV7-9	TRBD1	TRBJ1-2	TGTGCCAGCACCCCAAGTCTGGGGACAGGGCTTCTTGGACGGAATACCGACTATGGCTACACCTTC	CASTPSLGTGLLGRNTDYGYTF
.	TRBV10-1	.	TRBJ1-3	TGCGCCAGCAGTGAGCGGTCGACAACATTAGGCTCTGGAAACACCATATATTTT	CASSERSTTLGSGNTIYF
.	TRBV28	TRBD1	TRBJ1-3	TGTGCCAGCGGCCCCATCGGGACAGGGGGCTTCGTGAACACCATATATTTT	CASGPIGTGGFVNTIYF
.	TRBV19	.	TRBJ1-1	TGTGCCAGTTTCCCGAGGCAGAACACTGAAGCTTTCTTT	CASFPRQNTEAFF
.	TRBV11-3	.	TRBJ2-1	TGTGCCAGCAGCTGGGGCGCGAACAATGAGCAGTTCTTC	CASSWGANNEQFF
.	TRBV10-2	TRBD2	TRBJ2-2	TGCGCCAGCGGGGGTAGCGGGATCATCGGGGAGCTGTTTTTT	CASGGSGIIGELFF
.	TRBV12-3/TRBV12-4	.	TRBJ2-2	TGTGCCAGCAGTCCACAGGCCGGGGAGCTGTTTTTT	CASSPQAGELFF
.	TRBV6-4	.	TRBJ1-4	TGTGCCAGCAGTCCAACTGGGGGCGGTGAAAAACTGTTTTTT	CASSPTGGGEKLFF
.	TRBV3-1/TRBV3-2	.	TRBJ2-1	TGTGCCAGCAGCCAAGATTTTCCGGAGCAGTTCTTC	CASSQDFPEQFF
.	TRBV6-4	TRBD1	TRBJ1-5	TGTGCCAGCAGGGGGACAGGGGTCCGGGTTGTGAGCAATCAGCCCCAGCATTTT	CASRGTGVRVVSNQPQHF
.	TRBV6-5	.	TRBJ2-3	TGTGCCAGCACCGAGGGGGGGGGCACAGATACGCAGTATTTT	CASTEGGGTDTQYF
.	TRBV28	TRBD1	TRBJ1-1	TGTGCCAGCAGTTTAGGATTGCCAGGGGGCATGAACACTGAAGCTTTCTTT	CASSLGLPGGMNTEAFF
once	TRBV19	TRBD1	TRBJ2-7	TGTGCCAGTAGTCGTAAACTGGGACAGGGGACTCCCTACGAGCAGTACTTC	CASSRKLGQGTPYEQYF
.	TRBV27	.	TRBJ1-1	TGTGCCAGCAGTTTAAAACAGGGATCAGCTTTCTTT	CASSLKQGSAFF
once	TRBV9	TRBD2	TRBJ2-3	TGTGCCAGCAGCGTAGACGCGGGAGTAGATACGCAGTATTTT	CASSVDAGVDTQYF
once	TRBV3-1/TRBV3-2	.	TRBJ1-3	TGTGCCAGCAGCCAAGGGCAGAACACCATATATTTT	CASSQGQNTIYF
.	TRBV5-1	TRBD1	TRBJ2-7	TGCGCCAGCAGTTCTGACAGGGGGCTGAACGAGCAGTACTTC	CASSSDRGLNEQYF
.	TRBV18	TRBD1	TRBJ2-5	TGTGCCAGCTCACCGACCTCGGGACAGCAAGAGACCCAGTACTTC	CASSPTSGQQETQYF
.	TRBV6-5	.	TRBJ1-2	TGTGCCAGCAGTTACACGGGTACCTATGGCTACACCTTC	CASSYTGTYGYTF
.	TRBV11-2	TRBD1	TRBJ1-2	TGTGCCAGCAGCTTAGACAGACAGGGGGCGGGAGGCTACACCTTC	CASSLDRQGAGGYTF
.	TRBV6-5	.	TRBJ1-5	TGTGCCAGCAGTTACGGGGCCAGTCAGCCCCAGCATTTT	CASSYGASQPQHF
.	TRBV27	TRBD2	TRBJ2-1	TGTGCCAGCAGGAGAATCAGCGGGAGGATCGACAATGAGCAGTTCTTC	CASRRISGRIDNEQFF
few	TRBV5-5	.	TRBJ1-4	TGTGCCAGCAGCTCTGCGTCTAATGAAAAACTGTTTTTT	CASSSASNEKLFF
.	TRBV9	TRBD2	TRBJ2-1	TGTGCCAGCAGCGTAGCTGGGGGACTAGCGGGGAGGTCCTACAATGAGCAGTTCTTC	CASSVAGGLAGRSYNEQFF
once	TRBV19	TRBD2	TRBJ2-1	TGTGCCAGTAGTCTCCTCGGCGGGAGGGTAGTCGAGCAGTTCTTC	CASSLLGGRVVEQFF
.	TRBV7-9	.	TRBJ2-3	TGTGCCAGCAGCATACCGGGAGATACGCAGTATTTT	CASSIPGDTQYF
.	TRBV28	TRBD2	TRBJ2-7	TGTGCCAGCAGTTTAAGCGGGGGTCGGGACGAGCAGTACTTC	CASSLSGGRDEQYF
.	TRBV3-1/TRBV3-2	TRBD1	TRBJ1-2	TGTGCCAGCAGCCAAACGACGACAGGGGAACAAGGCTACACCTTC	CASSQTTTGEQGYTF
.	TRBV7-2	TRBD1	TRBJ1-1	TGTGCCAGCAGCTTAGACAGGGGCCCAAGAGAAGCTTTCTTT	CASSLDRGPREAFF
.	TRBV2	TRBD1	TRBJ2-5	TGTGCCAGCAGGTCGACAGGGGTAGAGACCCAGTACTTC	CASRSTGVETQYF
.	TRBV4-2	.	TRBJ1-1	TGTGCCAGCAGCTCCAGGGGTAGGGGCCCGAACACTGAAGCTTTCTTT	CASSSRGRGPNTEAFF
.	TRBV5-1	.	TRBJ1-5	TGCGCCAGCAGCTTGGGACTAACAGGGAACAATCAGCCCCAGCATTTT	CASSLGLTGNNQPQHF
.	TRBV5-1	TRBD1	TRBJ2-7	TGCGCCAGCAGGCCCACAGGGGGGCTCGAGCAGTACTTC	CASRPTGGLEQYF
.	TRBV7-2	TRBD1	TRBJ1-2	TGTGCCAGCAGCTTAGGGACAGGGGGTTTGTGGGGCTACACCTTC	CASSLGTGGLWGYTF
.	TRBV5-6	.	TRBJ1-2	TGTGCCAGCAGCTTGATTGGAGACTATGGCTACACCTTC	CASSLIGDYGYTF
.	TRBV5-8	TRBD2	TRBJ2-1	TGTGCCAGCAGCTTGGGATCGAGCGGGGCCTACAATGAGCAGTTCTTC	CASSLGSSGAYNEQFF
.	TRBV24-1	TRBD1	TRBJ1-4	TGTGCCACCAGTGGCGGACAGGCTATAAATGAAAAACTGTTTTTT	CATSGGQAINEKLFF
.	TRBV5-6	TRBD1	TRBJ1-3	TGTGCCAGCAGCGACGGCCCGGGACAGAGCTCTGGAAACACCATATATTTT	CASSDGPGQSSGNTIYF
.	TRBV27	TRBD2	TRBJ2-1	TGTGCCAGCAGTCTCCGGACTAGCGAGAAGTTCTTC	CASSLRTSEKFF
once	TRBV27	TRBD1	TRBJ2-7	TGTGCCAGCAGTTTAGGGACAGGGCCCTCCTACGAGCAGTACTTC	CASSLGTGPSYEQYF
.	TRBV5-1	.	TRBJ2-5	TGCGCCAGCAGCTCGACAGGTGCGCCAGAGGAGACCCAGTACTTC	CASSSTGAPEETQYF
.	TRBV27	.	TRBJ2-5	TGTGCCAGCAGTTTAGTTCCACTAGTTGATGGGAAAGAGACCCAGTACTTC	CASSLVPLVDGKETQYF
few	TRBV9	.	TRBJ1-4	TGTGCCAGCAGCGTTGGGGGGAGAGCAACTAATGAAAAACTGTTTTTT	CASSVGGRATNEKLFF
.	TRBV4-3	.	TRBJ1-5	TGCGCCAGCAGCCAAGTGTGGGCTGAGAATCAGCCCCAGCATTTT	CASSQVWAENQPQHF
.	TRBV6-2/TRBV6-3	.	TRBJ2-2	TGTGCCAGCATCCCCGCCGGGTTGCGGGACACCGGGGAGCTGTTTTTT	CASIPAGLRDTGELFF